A selection of T cell receptor beta chains follows, all from one sample in a study of OX40 agonist ivuxolimab in advanced cancers. The method was immunoSEQ multiplex PCR; TCRdb's version includes in-frame clones alone and lacks a portion of them. The sample carries 65,000 to 70,000 clones, more than 70% recorded once. The input for sequencing was CD4+ or CD8+ T cells sorted from blood, taken in a trial of the OX40 agonist ivuxolimab. The receptors were sampled from an adult with an advanced solid tumor such as melanoma, head and neck, liver or kidney cancer. Each CDR3 is given with its conserved first and last residue. The order of the fields is clone size, D gene, V gene, J gene, CDR3 protein, CDR3 DNA. A D gene is named only where the DNA matches it firmly. The size of a clone is reported for some rows only, either as once, few or many, or as a class for expanded clones.

-	-	TRBV11-2	TRBJ2-2	CASSSRGVTGELFF	TGTGCCAGCAGCTCCCGCGGTGTGACCGGGGAGCTGTTTTTT
-	-	TRBV28	TRBJ2-7	CASSPPFYEQYF	TGTGCCAGCAGCCCTCCTTTCTACGAGCAGTACTTC
-	-	TRBV14	TRBJ2-3	CASSQEGGVRTDTQYF	TGTGCCAGCAGCCAAGAAGGGGGGGTCCGCACAGATACGCAGTATTTT
-	-	TRBV11-2	TRBJ2-1	CASSPLGHTGGFF	TGTGCCAGCAGCCCCCTGGGGCATACCGGGGGGTTCTTC
-	TRBD1	TRBV27	TRBJ1-2	CASSFGQGDYGYTF	TGTGCCAGCAGTTTTGGACAGGGGGACTATGGCTACACCTTC
-	-	TRBV2	TRBJ2-7	CASSKGWYEQYF	TGTGCCAGCAGTAAGGGGTGGTACGAGCAGTACTTC
-	-	TRBV27	TRBJ2-6	CASSLSGANVLTF	TGTGCCAGCAGTTTATCCGGGGCCAACGTCCTGACTTTC
-	-	TRBV10-2	TRBJ1-5	CASSDTSNQPQHF	TGCGCCAGCAGTGACACTAGCAATCAGCCCCAGCATTTT
-	-	TRBV21-1	TRBJ1-2	CASRDRGSWGYGYTF	TGTGCCAGCCGGGACAGGGGGTCCTGGGGCTATGGCTACACCTTC
-	-	TRBV27	TRBJ1-1	CASSSPPGRTEAFF	TGTGCCAGCAGTAGCCCACCGGGGCGCACTGAAGCTTTCTTT
-	TRBD1	TRBV5-4	TRBJ1-2	CASSTTGGIIGYTF	TGTGCCAGCAGCACGACAGGGGGCATTATTGGCTACACCTTC
-	TRBD1	TRBV7-9	TRBJ2-7	CASSLAMTGTYEQYF	TGTGCCAGCAGCTTAGCCATGACAGGGACGTACGAGCAGTACTTC
-	-	TRBV18	TRBJ2-1	CASSPPIGLGNEQFF	TGTGCCAGCTCACCCCCCATAGGTCTCGGCAATGAGCAGTTCTTC
-	-	TRBV6-6	TRBJ2-1	CASSYSAVYNEQFF	TGTGCCAGCAGTTACTCGGCCGTTTACAATGAGCAGTTCTTC
-	TRBD2	TRBV2	TRBJ2-7	CASSRGVPYEQYF	TGTGCCAGCAGTCGGGGGGTCCCCTACGAGCAGTACTTC
-	-	TRBV7-7	TRBJ2-3	CASSLGQGFTDTQYF	TGTGCCAGCAGCTTAGGGCAGGGGTTCACAGATACGCAGTATTTT
once	-	TRBV6-5	TRBJ2-7	CASSYSSSAWHEQYF	TGTGCCAGCAGTTACTCGAGTAGCGCCTGGCACGAGCAGTACTTC